This T cell receptor beta chain stems from a study of cytomegalovirus exposure and HLA in healthy donors. PCR was performed using 60 Vbeta and 13 Jbeta primers. The assay was immunoSEQ multiplex PCR, and TCRdb's table has in-frame clones only and misses some. The record lists about 130,000 clones, of which the ten most abundant hold 1.5% to 2%. V shed 5 bases, J shed 3 bases, and the junction held 4 bases outside the gene matches. The CDR3 consists of 15 residues. The germline V gene has CDR1 ENHRY and CDR2 SYGVKD. The J gene is TRBJ2-1, the V gene TRBV10-3, with 10 bases fitting TRBD1. This receptor was identified in a woman aged 40 to 50 in good health and CMV-seropositive. Source material: PBMCs. CDR3 sequence (DNA): TGTGCCATCAGTACGACAGGGGGCAGCTACAATGAGCAGTTCTTC. Its translation: CAISTTGGSYNEQFF.